This T cell receptor beta chain was sequenced in a study of T cell responses to AZD1222 COVID-19 vaccine. As for the study in general: Doses given second, at about 4 or about 12 weeks, were pooled.

V lost 6 bases and J 6 bases, leaving 15 bases between the germline ends. Per the germline V gene, CDR1 is MDHEN and CDR2 is SYDVKM. This CDR3 region has 13 residues. TCRdb's copy holds only in-frame clones and misses some; the assay was immunoSEQ multiplex PCR. In the table there are 84,000 or so clones, approximately 86% of which are singletons. Study-wide results and caveats: The reported proportion of spike-specific TCRs targeting unmutated variant regions was nearly half. Receipt of two AZD1222 doses was followed by a rise in Spike-specific TCR breadth and depth.

This clone was seen a single time. Its antigen is still unknown. The rearrangement joins TRBV28 to TRBJ2-7; D ambiguous. The source material was peripheral blood, sampled on day 0 of AZD1222 vaccination. This TCR came from an adult in good health. The CDR3 DNA is TGTGCCAGCAGCACGCCAGGTGCCCGCGAGCAGTACTTC. It encodes CASSTPGAREQYF.